A single sample gave rise to the 22 T cell receptor beta chains below, sequenced in a study of identical twins. MiXCR, applied by TCRdb to the 5' RACE reads, yields one record per CDR3 protein. The sample shows under 350,000 distinct CDR3 sequences, nearly 9.5% of them seen only once. The same specimen was also included in a second study, on yellow fever vaccine responses in identical twins.

Sample: CD8+ T cells sorted from blood. The receptors shown here come from a woman between 18 and 29 years old in good health.

V usage is TRBV27 and J usage is TRBJ2-7, with TRBD1 identical over 9 bases. V trimming: 8 bases; J trimming: 5 bases; junction bases outside the gene matches: 4. The germline V gene encodes CDR1 MNHEY and CDR2 SMNVEV (reference sequence). This CDR3 comprises 12 residues. Here the CDR3 reads CASAQGADEQYF. The CDR3 DNA follows: TGTGCCAGCGCACAGGGGGCCGACGAGCAGTACTTC.

At least ten counts were recorded for this clonotype. The genes are TRBV4-3 and TRBJ2-7; D gene ambiguous. V gave up 6 bases and J gave up 2 bases, with 20 bases separating them. This CDR3 comprises 16 residues. The germline V gene has CDR1 LGHNA and CDR2 YSLEER. The CDR3 loop is CASRLNPQDVAYEQYF. The CDR3 DNA reads as TGCGCCAGCAGGCTAAACCCACAAGACGTAGCCTACGAGCAGTACTTC.

This clonotype was picked up a small number of times. This chain joins TRBV7-8 and TRBJ2-3; 10 bases line up with TRBD2. Germline V CDR1 and CDR2: SGHVS, FQNEAQ. This CDR3 is 16 amino acids long. Trimming took 2 bases from V and 6 from J; bases not matched to a gene: 8. CDR3 bases: TGTGCCAGCAGCTTATCGGCTAGCGGGAGTCTCGATACGCAGTATTTT. It yields the protein CASSLSASGSLDTQYF.

This clonotype appeared a few times. V is TRBV18 and J is TRBJ2-3; TRBD1 agrees at 7 bases. Germline trimming cut 3 bases from V and 6 bases from J; bases unmatched to any gene: 6. This CDR3 region has 14 residues. Germline V lookup: CDR1 KGHSH, CDR2 LQKENI. The CDR3 loop reads CASSPEGAADTQYF. CDR3 DNA: TGTGCCAGCTCACCTGAGGGGGCAGCGGATACGCAGTATTTT.

This clonotype was seen ten or more times. V and J are TRBV28 and TRBJ2-2; 7 bases fit TRBD1. Germline V lookup: CDR1 MDHEN, CDR2 SYDVKM. The CDR3 sequence is 15 residues long. V shed 11 bases, J shed 0 bases, and the junction held 9 bases outside the gene matches. CDR3 DNA: TGTGCCGGATCCATGGGACAGACGAACACCGGGGAGCTGTTTTTT. Encoded protein: CAGSMGQTNTGELFF. Using reference TRBV28 and TRBJ2-2 for the parts outside the CDR3, the full variable domain is DVKVTQSSRYLVKRTGEKVFLECVQDMDHENMFWYRQDPGLGLRLIYFSYDVKMKEKGDIPEGYSVSREKKERFSLILESASTNQTSMYLCAGSMGQTNTGELFFGEGSRLTVL.

This clonotype has just a few counts. The chain recombines TRBV27 with TRBJ2-1, with D uncertain. Trimming pared 6 bases from V and 7 bases from J, leaving 22 bases between. There are 16 residues in the CDR3. From germline, CDR1 is MNHEY and CDR2 SMNVEV (reference sequence). In DNA form, the CDR3 reads TGTGCCAGCAGGTCCTTTCAGGCGGCCTTGGGTAATGAGCAGTTCTTC. Translation: CASRSFQAALGNEQFF.

In this sample, this clonotype turned up a few times. The chain combines TRBV28 with TRBJ1-2, with 9 nucleotides matching TRBD1. V trimming: 2 bases; J trimming: 4 bases; junction bases outside the gene matches: 5. Per germline, CDR1 MDHEN and CDR2 SYDVKM. The CDR3 spans 15 residues. The CDR3 DNA is TGTGCCAGCAGTTTACACCGGGACAGGGTCTATGGCTACACCTTC. Residues: CASSLHRDRVYGYTF.

This clonotype showed up just a few times. V gene TRBV28 combines with J gene TRBJ2-3; unclear D gene. This CDR3 spans 12 amino acids. Germline V gene data show CDR1 as MDHEN and CDR2 as SYDVKM. V gave up 4 bases and J gave up 4 bases, with 6 bases separating them. CDR3: CASSWTADTQYF. The CDR3 region has the DNA TGTGCCAGCAGTTGGACGGCAGATACGCAGTATTTT. Full variable domain (missing parts from reference TRBV28 and TRBJ2-3): DVKVTQSSRYLVKRTGEKVFLECVQDMDHENMFWYRQDPGLGLRLIYFSYDVKMKEKGDIPEGYSVSREKKERFSLILESASTNQTSMYLCASSWTADTQYFGPGTRLTVL.

This clonotype occurred many times. The chain carries TRBV5-1 and TRBJ1-2; 7 bases are shared with TRBD1. The CDR3 totals 14 residues. Germline assignment: CDR1 SGHRS and CDR2 YFSETQ. V trimming: 5 bases; J trimming: 8 bases; junction bases outside the gene matches: 12. The CDR3 here is CASRPGQVEEGYTF. CDR3 sequence (DNA): TGCGCCAGCAGACCCGGACAGGTGGAAGAAGGCTACACCTTC.

This clonotype was found many times. V and J are TRBV28 and TRBJ2-1; D may correspond to TRBD1 or TRBD2 (6 bases each). The CDR3 covers 16 residues. Germline values: CDR1 MDHEN, CDR2 SYDVKM. Trimming shortened V by 6 bases and J by 7 bases, and 22 bases separated the two germline ends. The CDR3 loop reads CASRLRGQKAGNEQFF. The CDR3 DNA follows: TGTGCCAGCAGACTCCGGGGGCAGAAGGCAGGGAATGAGCAGTTCTTC.

This sequence joins TRBV19 and TRBJ2-7; 9 bases are a match to TRBD1. Germline assignment: CDR1 LNHDA and CDR2 SQIVND (reference sequence). The CDR3 has 14 residues. Trimming removed 7 bases from V and 3 bases from J; junction bases left unmatched: 7. DNA for the CDR3: TGTGCCAGTACCTCGGGGACAGGGAGCTACGAGCAGTACTTC. It codes for CASTSGTGSYEQYF.

This chain links TRBV7-6 with TRBJ2-1, with D maybe TRBD1 (6 bases). The CDR3 is 12 residues long. The V gene lost 5 bases and the J gene lost 9 bases, with 11 bases spanning the gap. In germline, CDR1 is SGHVS, CDR2 FNYEAQ. CDR3 DNA: TGTGCCAGCAGCCCTTCCAGGGGTGAGCAGTTCTTC. Translated: CASSPSRGEQFF. Full variable domain (rest looked up from reference TRBV7-6 and TRBJ2-1): GAGVSQSPRYKVTKRGQDVALRCDPISGHVSLYWYRQALGQGPEFLTYFNYEAQQDKSGLPNDRFSAERPEGSISTLTIQRTEQRDSAMYRCASSPSRGEQFFGPGTRLTVL.

This clonotype was seen a few times. The chain employs TRBV15 and TRBJ2-7, with unresolved D. Trimming shortened V by 0 bases and J by 3 bases, and 3 bases separated the two germline ends. The CDR3 consists of 12 residues. Germline V gene data show CDR1 as LNHNV and CDR2 as YYDKDF (reference sequence). CDR3 in DNA: TGTGCCACCAGCAGAGACCACTACGAGCAGTACTTC. Protein sequence: CATSRDHYEQYF.

The rearrangement uses TRBV4-3 and TRBJ2-5; possible D gene TRBD2, 5 bases. V gave up 0 bases and J gave up 3 bases, with 11 bases separating them. This CDR3 has 15 residues. Germline CDR1 and CDR2: LGHNA and YSLEER. This CDR3 is CASSQDFLAKETQYF. Written as DNA, the CDR3 is TGCGCCAGCAGCCAAGATTTCCTAGCAAAAGAGACCCAGTACTTC.

This clonotype was seen a few times. J is TRBJ2-3 and V is TRBV18, with a tentative D call TRBD2 (6 bases). This CDR3 contains 13 residues. The V gene's germline CDR1 is KGHSH and CDR2 LQKENI. Trimming shortened V by 4 bases and J by 2 bases, and 7 bases separated the two germline ends. As DNA, the CDR3 is TGTGCCAGCTCACGCGGGGACACAGATACGCAGTATTTT. This sequence encodes CASSRGDTDTQYF.

This clonotype was counted only a few times. V gene TRBV27 combines with J gene TRBJ2-1; D remains unclear. The CDR3 loop spans 15 amino acids. V dropped 8 bases and J dropped 0 bases, with 14 bases sitting between them. Germline CDR1 reads MNHEY; CDR2 reads SMNVEV (reference sequence). CDR3 coding DNA: TGTGCCAGCTCATCCGGGCTGGACTCCTACAATGAGCAGTTCTTC. Amino acids: CASSSGLDSYNEQFF.

The J gene is TRBJ2-1, the V gene TRBV4-3; 13 bases fit TRBD2. Per the germline V gene, CDR1 is LGHNA and CDR2 is YSLEER. V gave up 4 bases and J gave up 5 bases; unmatched junction bases: 2. The CDR3 totals 15 residues. This CDR3 is CASSPGLAGHNEQFF. CDR3 sequence (DNA): TGCGCCAGCAGCCCGGGACTAGCGGGACACAATGAGCAGTTCTTC.

V gene TRBV7-9 combines with J gene TRBJ2-7; 11 positions agree with TRBD1. Germline lookup yields CDR1 SEHNR and CDR2 FQNEAQ (reference sequence). This CDR3 is 14 amino acids long. V shed 7 bases, J shed 5 bases, and the junction held 7 bases outside the gene matches. In nucleotides, the CDR3 is TGTGCCAGCACCAAACGGACAGGGGGCGACGAGCAGTACTTC. Translation gives CASTKRTGGDEQYF.

This clonotype was found many times. The rearrangement uses TRBV24-1 and TRBJ2-1, with 10 bases aligning to TRBD2. V gave up 6 bases and J gave up 8 bases; unmatched junction bases: 9. Germline values: CDR1 KGHDR, CDR2 SFDVKD. This CDR3 spans 15 amino acids. CDR3 in DNA: TGTGCCACCAGTATGAGAACTAGCGGGACCCATGAGCAGTTCTTC. Its protein product is CATSMRTSGTHEQFF.

This clonotype has a handful of counts. The chain combines TRBV12-3 or TRBV12-4 with TRBJ2-7; D not resolved. V lost 3 bases and J lost 2, with 5 bases in between. The CDR3 has 12 amino acids. The CDR3 loop reads CASSLRPYEQYF. The CDR3 bases are TGTGCCAGCAGTTTGCGGCCCTACGAGCAGTACTTC.

The CDR3 region has the DNA TGTGCCAGCAGTTTAGTTCGGGCTGTCCACGAGCAGTACTTC. Its translation is CASSLVRAVHEQYF. V gene TRBV27 combines with J gene TRBJ2-7, with unresolved D. The CDR3 covers 14 residues. In germline, CDR1 is MNHEY, CDR2 SMNVEV (reference sequence). The V end was cut by 2 bases, the J end by 5 bases, with 13 bases between.

This clonotype was recorded many times. The chain is built from TRBV27 and TRBJ2-1; D may be TRBD1 (6 bases). Per germline, CDR1 MNHEY and CDR2 SMNVEV (reference sequence). The V and J ends lost 3 bases and 4 bases respectively, with 13 bases between them. CDR3 length: 15 amino acids. The CDR3, as DNA: TGTGCCAGCAGTTTGAGTCGAGGGGGTTACAATGAGCAGTTCTTC. Amino acids: CASSLSRGGYNEQFF.